This T cell receptor (beta chain) was captured in a study of blood T cell repertoires in COVID-19. Study details: Sites in the United States, Italy and Spain provided acute and convalescent COVID-19 samples. Sources were T cells, B-cell-depleted T cells, or PBMCs; the material itself was cDNA or gDNA.

In the original analysis: Scientists estimated how many nucleated cells there were by amplifying reference gene primers. Clones were read by immunoSEQ multiplex PCR, and TCRdb kept only the in-frame ones, dropping some. V, J and clone size were drawn from that table, and D and trimming were deduced from the DNA. This repertoire shows about 150,000 clones, around 90% found once; its top ten account for roughly 2%. In germline, CDR1 is SGHTA, CDR2 FQGTGA. This CDR3 has 16 residues. V dropped 3 bases and J dropped 0; count of bases not matched to a gene: 6. The clonotype originates from a middle-aged man who had recovered from COVID-19. The sequencing sample was made of peripheral blood. The V gene is TRBV7-3, the J gene TRBJ1-2; 8 bases are a match to TRBD1. CDR3 amino acids: CASSLGQAQTNYGYTF. For the CDR3, the DNA is TGTGCCAGCAGCTTGGGACAGGCTCAAACTAACTATGGCTACACCTTC. The complete variable domain, with remaining parts taken from reference TRBV7-3 and TRBJ1-2, reads GAGVSQTPSNKVTEKGKYVELRCDPISGHTALYWYRQSLGQGPEFLIYFQGTGAADDSGLPNDRFFAVRPEGSVSTLKIQRTERGDSAVYLCASSLGQAQTNYGYTFGSGTRLTVV.